This section outlines one T cell receptor beta chain sequence together with its context. TCRdb reanalysed the RT-PCR reads using MiXCR and keeps one entry per CDR3 protein. In the table there are 110,000 or so distinct CDR3 sequences, roughly 37% of which are singletons. The CDR3 has 13 amino acids. V gave up 5 bases and J gave up 5 bases, with 13 bases separating them. CDR1 is DFQATT and CDR2 is SNEGSKA in the germline V gene (reference sequence). This sample is drawn from a study of patients and donors after allogeneic stem cell transplantation. The V and J genes are TRBV20-1 and TRBJ2-1; the D gene is possibly TRBD1 (6 bases). This sequence was found in a human donor who was either an allogeneic HSCT recipient or a stem cell or donor lymphocyte infusion donor (not recorded which). It is not recorded whose cells these are; they may come from a transplant donor. The sequenced sample was blood, either unsorted or a sorted T cell fraction (not recorded which). DNA for the CDR3: TGCAGTGCTGCTCGGGACAAACACAATGAGCAGTTCTTC. It translates to CSAARDKHNEQFF.